The T cell receptor (beta chain) described here comes from a study of glioma-infiltrating T cells. General study findings and limits: Above-expected tissue-blood divergence occurred in all gliomas, most in low-grade ones.

Germline V gene data show CDR1 as SGHRS and CDR2 as YFSETQ. V was pared by 0 bases and J by 0 bases, with 11 bases between. This CDR3 contains 16 residues. This clonotype was seen many times. Its antigen is currently unknown. The iRepertoire nested amplicon-rescue multiplex PCR amplified TCR alpha and beta CDR3s from RNA. One-step reverse transcription and amplification started from approximately 100-400 ng of tissue mRNA or PBMC total RNA. One entry per CDR3 protein, called by TCRdb with MiXCR from the multiplex PCR reads. The top ten hold over 5.5% of the sample, which has about 94,000 distinct CDR3 sequences, under 30% seen once.

The sequence was obtained from a human donor with low-grade glioma or glioblastoma, undergoing nonglioma brain surgery, or in good health (not recorded which). The chain employs TRBV5-1 and TRBJ2-3, with a tentative D call TRBD1 (5 bases). The sequencing sample was made of glioma tissue, nonneoplastic brain tissue, or PBMCs (not recorded which). The CDR3 is CASSLENGASTDTQYF. The CDR3 nucleotides read TGCGCCAGCAGCTTGGAGAATGGGGCTAGCACAGATACGCAGTATTTT. Drawing the rest from reference TRBV5-1 and TRBJ2-3, the complete variable domain is KAGVTQTPRYLIKTRGQQVTLSCSPISGHRSVSWYQQTPGQGLQFLFEYFSETQRNKGNFPGRFSGRQFSNSRSEMNVSTLELGDSALYLCASSLENGASTDTQYFGPGTRLTVL.